This T cell receptor (beta chain) was observed in a study of T cells after yellow fever vaccination. Between the trimmed V and J ends, which lost 7 bases and 1 base, there was a span of 16 bases. The length of the CDR3 is 16 residues. Germline values: CDR1 SGHAT, CDR2 FQNNGV. This clonotype was observed at least ten times. From the 5' RACE reads, TCRdb called clonotypes with MiXCR, one entry per CDR3 protein. This table holds about 360,000 distinct CDR3 sequences, roughly 6.2% found once. V and J are TRBV11-2 and TRBJ2-2; perhaps TRBD1 as D (6 bases). The receptor's source is a man aged 30-40 years who received the YFV17D yellow fever vaccine. The sequenced sample was PBMCs, obtained 5 days after the yellow fever booster vaccination. The CDR3 DNA is TGTGCCAGCACCCTCGGGGACACCCGGAACACCGGGGAGCTGTTTTTT. Its translation: CASTLGDTRNTGELFF.